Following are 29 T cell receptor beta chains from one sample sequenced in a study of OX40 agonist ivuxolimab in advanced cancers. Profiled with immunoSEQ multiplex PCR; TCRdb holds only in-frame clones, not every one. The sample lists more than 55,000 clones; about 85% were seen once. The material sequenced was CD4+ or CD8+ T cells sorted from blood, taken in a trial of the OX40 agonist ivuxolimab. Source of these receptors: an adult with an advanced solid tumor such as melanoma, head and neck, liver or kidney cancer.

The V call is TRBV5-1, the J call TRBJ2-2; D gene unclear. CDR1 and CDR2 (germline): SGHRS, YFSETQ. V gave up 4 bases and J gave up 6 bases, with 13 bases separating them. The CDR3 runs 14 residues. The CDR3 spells CASSALRDAGELFF. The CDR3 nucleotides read TGCGCCAGCAGCGCCCTAAGGGATGCCGGGGAGCTGTTTTTT.

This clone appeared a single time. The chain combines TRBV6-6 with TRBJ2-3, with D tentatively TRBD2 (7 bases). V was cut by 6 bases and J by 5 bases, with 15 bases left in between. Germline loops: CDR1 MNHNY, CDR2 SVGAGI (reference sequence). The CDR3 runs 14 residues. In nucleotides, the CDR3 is TGTGCCAGCAGACCGGGGGGCGGAATAGATACGCAGTATTTT. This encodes CASRPGGGIDTQYF.

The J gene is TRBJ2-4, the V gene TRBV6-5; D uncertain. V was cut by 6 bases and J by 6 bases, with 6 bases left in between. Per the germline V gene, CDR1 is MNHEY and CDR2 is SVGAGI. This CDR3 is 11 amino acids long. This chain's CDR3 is CASSNRNIQYF. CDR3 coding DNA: TGTGCCAGCAGCAATCGAAACATTCAGTACTTC.

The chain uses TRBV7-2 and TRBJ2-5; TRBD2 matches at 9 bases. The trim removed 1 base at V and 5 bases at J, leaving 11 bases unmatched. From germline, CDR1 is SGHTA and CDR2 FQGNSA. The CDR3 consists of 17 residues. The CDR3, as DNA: TGTGCCAGCAGCTTAGTTGGAGCGGGGGGAAAGAGGGAGACCCAGTACTTC. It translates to CASSLVGAGGKRETQYF.

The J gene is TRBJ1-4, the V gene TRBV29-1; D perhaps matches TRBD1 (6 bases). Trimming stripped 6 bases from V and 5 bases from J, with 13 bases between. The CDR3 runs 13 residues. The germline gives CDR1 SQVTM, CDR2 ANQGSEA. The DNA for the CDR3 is TGCAGCGTGAAAGGACAGTCGAATGAAAAACTGTTTTTT. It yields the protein CSVKGQSNEKLFF.

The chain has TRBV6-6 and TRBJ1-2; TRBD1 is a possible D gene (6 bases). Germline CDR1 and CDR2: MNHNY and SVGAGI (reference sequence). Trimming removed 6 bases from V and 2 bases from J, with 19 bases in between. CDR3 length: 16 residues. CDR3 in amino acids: CASRGGAAGENYGYTF. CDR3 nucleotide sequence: TGTGCCAGCAGGGGAGGTGCGGCAGGGGAAAACTATGGCTACACCTTC.

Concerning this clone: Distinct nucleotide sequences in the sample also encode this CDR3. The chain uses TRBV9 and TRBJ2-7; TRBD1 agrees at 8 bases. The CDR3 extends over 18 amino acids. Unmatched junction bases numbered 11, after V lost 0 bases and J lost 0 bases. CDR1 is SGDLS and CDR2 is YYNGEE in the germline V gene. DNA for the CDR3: TGTGCCAGCAGCGTAGAGGAGGGGAGACAGGGGAGCTCCTACGAGCAGTACTTC. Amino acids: CASSVEEGRQGSSYEQYF.

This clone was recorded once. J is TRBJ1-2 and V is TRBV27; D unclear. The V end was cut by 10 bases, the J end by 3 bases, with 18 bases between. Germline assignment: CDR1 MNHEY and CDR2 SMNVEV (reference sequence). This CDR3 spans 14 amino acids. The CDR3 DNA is TGTGCCACCGCGTCGGCGTCGGGAGACTATGGCTACACCTTC. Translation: CATASASGDYGYTF.

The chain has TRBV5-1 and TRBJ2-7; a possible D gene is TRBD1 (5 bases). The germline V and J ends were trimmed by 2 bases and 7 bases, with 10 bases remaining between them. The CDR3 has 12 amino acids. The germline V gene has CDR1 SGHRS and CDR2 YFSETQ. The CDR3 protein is CASSFGHDEQYF. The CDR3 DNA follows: TGCGCCAGCAGCTTCGGACATGATGAGCAGTACTTC.

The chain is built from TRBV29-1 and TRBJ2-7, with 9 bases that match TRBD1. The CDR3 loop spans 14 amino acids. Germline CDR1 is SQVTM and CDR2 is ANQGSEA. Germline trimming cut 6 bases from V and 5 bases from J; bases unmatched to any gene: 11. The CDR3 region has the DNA TGCAGCGTCGCGGCCGGGACAGGGAAGAACGAGCAGTACTTC. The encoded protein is CSVAAGTGKNEQYF.

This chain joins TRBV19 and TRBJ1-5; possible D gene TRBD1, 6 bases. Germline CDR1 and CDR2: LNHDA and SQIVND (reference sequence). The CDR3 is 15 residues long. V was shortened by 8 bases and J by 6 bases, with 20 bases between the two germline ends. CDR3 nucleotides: TGTGCCAGTGTCACCGGGGGCGGGGGAAGTCAGCCCCAGCATTTT. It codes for CASVTGGGGSQPQHF.

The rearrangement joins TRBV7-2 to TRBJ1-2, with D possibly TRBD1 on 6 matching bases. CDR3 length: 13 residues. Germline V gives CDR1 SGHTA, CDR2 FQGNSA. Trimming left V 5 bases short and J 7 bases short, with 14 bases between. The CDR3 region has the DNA TGTGCCAGCAGCCTCCGGACAGAGGGTGGCTACACCTTC. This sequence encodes CASSLRTEGGYTF.

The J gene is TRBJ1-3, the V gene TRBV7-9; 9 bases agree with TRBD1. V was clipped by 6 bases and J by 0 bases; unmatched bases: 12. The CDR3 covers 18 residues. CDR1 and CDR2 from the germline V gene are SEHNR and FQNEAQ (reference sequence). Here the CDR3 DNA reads TGTGCCAGCAGTTCATTCCCCGGGACAGGGAACTCTGGAAACACCATATATTTT. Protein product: CASSSFPGTGNSGNTIYF.

The CDR3 reads CAIRRSGGYNEQFF. The CDR3 DNA follows: TGTGCCATCAGGCGTAGCGGGGGTTACAATGAGCAGTTCTTC. The rearrangement joins TRBV10-3 to TRBJ2-1; 9 nucleotides align to TRBD2. The V segment lost 6 bases and the J segment 4 bases; nucleotides outside the gene matches: 4. This CDR3 region has 14 residues. Germline V CDR1 and CDR2: ENHRY, SYGVKD.

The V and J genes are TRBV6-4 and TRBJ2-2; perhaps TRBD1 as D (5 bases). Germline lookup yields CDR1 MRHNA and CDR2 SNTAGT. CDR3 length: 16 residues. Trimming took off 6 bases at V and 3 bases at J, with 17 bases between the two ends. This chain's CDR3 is CASRTWGRTYTGELFF. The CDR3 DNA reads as TGTGCCAGCAGGACCTGGGGCAGGACGTACACCGGGGAGCTGTTTTTT.

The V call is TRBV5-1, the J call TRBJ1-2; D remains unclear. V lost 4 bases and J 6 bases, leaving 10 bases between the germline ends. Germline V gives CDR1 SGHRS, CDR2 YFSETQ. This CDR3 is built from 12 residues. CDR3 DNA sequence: TGCGCCAGCAGCCAGACTGCAGATGGCTACACCTTC. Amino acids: CASSQTADGYTF. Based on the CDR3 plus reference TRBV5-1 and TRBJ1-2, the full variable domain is KAGVTQTPRYLIKTRGQQVTLSCSPISGHRSVSWYQQTPGQGLQFLFEYFSETQRNKGNFPGRFSGRQFSNSRSEMNVSTLELGDSALYLCASSQTADGYTFGSGTRLTVV.

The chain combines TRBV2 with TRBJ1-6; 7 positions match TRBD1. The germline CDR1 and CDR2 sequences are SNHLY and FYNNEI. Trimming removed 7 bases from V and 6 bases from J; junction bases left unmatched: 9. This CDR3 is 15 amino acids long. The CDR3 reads CASMGGGALNSPLHF. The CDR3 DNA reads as TGTGCCAGCATGGGAGGGGGCGCGCTTAATTCACCCCTCCACTTT.

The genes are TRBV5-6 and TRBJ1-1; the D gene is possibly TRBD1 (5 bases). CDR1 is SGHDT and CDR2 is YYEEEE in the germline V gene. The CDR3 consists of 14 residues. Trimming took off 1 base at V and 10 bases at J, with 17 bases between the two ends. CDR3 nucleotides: TGTGCCAGCAGCTTGTCAGGGATTGGGGTTGCAGCTTTCTTT. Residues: CASSLSGIGVAAFF.

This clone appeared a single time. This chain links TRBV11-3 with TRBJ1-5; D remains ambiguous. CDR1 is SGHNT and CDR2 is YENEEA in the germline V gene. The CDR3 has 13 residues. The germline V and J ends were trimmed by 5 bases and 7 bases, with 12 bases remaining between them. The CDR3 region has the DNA TGTGCCAGCAGCCTTAGCCGGAGGCAGCCCCAGCATTTT. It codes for CASSLSRRQPQHF.

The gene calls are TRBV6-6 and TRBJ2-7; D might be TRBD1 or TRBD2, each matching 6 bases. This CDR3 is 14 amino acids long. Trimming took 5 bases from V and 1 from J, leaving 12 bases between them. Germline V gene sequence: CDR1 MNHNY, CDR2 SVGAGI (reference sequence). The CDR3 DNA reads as TGTGCCAGCAGTCGGCAGGGGACTTCCTACGAGCAGTACTTC. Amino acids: CASSRQGTSYEQYF.

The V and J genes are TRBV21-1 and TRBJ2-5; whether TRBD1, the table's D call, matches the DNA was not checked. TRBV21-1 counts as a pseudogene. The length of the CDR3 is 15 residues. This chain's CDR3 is CASSCFGQLQETQYF. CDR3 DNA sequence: TGTGCCAGCAGTTGCTTCGGACAACTACAAGAGACCCAGTACTTC.

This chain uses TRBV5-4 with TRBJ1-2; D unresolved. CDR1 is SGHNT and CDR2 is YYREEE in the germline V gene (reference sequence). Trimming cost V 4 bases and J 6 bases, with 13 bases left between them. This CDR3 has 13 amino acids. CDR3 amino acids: CASSLDWEHGYTF. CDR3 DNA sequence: TGTGCCAGCAGCCTGGACTGGGAGCATGGCTACACCTTC.

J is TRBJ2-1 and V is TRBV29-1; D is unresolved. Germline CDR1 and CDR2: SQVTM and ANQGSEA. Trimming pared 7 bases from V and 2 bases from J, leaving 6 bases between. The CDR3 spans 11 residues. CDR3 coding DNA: TGCAGCGACAGAGCCTACAATGAGCAGTTCTTC. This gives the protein CSDRAYNEQFF.

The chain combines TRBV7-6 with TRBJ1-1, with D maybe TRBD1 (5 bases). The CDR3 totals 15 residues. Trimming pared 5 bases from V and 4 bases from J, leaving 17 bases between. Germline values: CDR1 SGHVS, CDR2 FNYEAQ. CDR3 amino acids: CASSPGLSYGTEAFF. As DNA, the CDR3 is TGTGCCAGCAGCCCGGGACTTTCATACGGCACTGAAGCTTTCTTT.

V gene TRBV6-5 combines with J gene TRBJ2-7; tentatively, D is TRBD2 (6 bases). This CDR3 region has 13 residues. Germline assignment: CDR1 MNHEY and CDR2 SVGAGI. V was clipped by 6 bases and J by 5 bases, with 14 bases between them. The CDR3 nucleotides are TGTGCCAGCAGCCGGGACTTGCAACACGAGCAGTACTTC. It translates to CASSRDLQHEQYF.

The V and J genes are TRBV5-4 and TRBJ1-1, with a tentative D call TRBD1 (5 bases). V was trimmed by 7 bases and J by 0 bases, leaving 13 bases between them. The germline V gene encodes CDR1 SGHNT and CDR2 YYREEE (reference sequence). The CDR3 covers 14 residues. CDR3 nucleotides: TGTGCCAGCCATCGCCAGGGAATGAACACTGAAGCTTTCTTT. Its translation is CASHRQGMNTEAFF.

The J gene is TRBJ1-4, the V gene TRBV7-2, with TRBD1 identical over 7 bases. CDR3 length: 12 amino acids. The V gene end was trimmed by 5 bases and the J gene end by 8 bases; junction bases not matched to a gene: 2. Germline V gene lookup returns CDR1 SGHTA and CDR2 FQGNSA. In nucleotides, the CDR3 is TGTGCCAGCAGCGACAGGGTCGAAAAACTGTTTTTT. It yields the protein CASSDRVEKLFF.

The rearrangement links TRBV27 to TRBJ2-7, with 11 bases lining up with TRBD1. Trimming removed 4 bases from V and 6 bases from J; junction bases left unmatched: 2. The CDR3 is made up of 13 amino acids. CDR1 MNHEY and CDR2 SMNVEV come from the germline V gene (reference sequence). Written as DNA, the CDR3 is TGTGCCAGCAGTTACGGGACAGGGGGCGAGCAGTACTTC. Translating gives CASSYGTGGEQYF.

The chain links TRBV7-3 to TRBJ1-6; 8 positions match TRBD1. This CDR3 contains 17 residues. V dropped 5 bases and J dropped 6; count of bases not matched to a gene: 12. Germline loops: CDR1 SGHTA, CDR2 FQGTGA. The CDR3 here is CASSPGQGPRGNSPLHF. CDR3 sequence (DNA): TGTGCCAGCAGCCCAGGACAGGGCCCCAGGGGTAATTCACCCCTCCACTTT.